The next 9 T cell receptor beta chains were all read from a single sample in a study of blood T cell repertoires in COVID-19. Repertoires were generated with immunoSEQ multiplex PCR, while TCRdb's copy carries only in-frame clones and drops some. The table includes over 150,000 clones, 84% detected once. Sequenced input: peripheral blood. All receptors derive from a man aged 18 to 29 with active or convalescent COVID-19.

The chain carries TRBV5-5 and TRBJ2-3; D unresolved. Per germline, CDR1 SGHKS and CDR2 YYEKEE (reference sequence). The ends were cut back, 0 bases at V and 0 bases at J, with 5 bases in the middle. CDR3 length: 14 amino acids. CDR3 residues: CASSLAGSTDTQYF. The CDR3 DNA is TGTGCCAGCAGCTTGGCCGGGAGCACAGATACGCAGTATTTT.

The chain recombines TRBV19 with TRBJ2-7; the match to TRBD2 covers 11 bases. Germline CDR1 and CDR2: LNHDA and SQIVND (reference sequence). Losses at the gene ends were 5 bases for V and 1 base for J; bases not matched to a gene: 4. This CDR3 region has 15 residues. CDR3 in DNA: TGTGCCAGTAGTTTGACTAGCGGGGCATCCTACGAGCAGTACTTC. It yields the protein CASSLTSGASYEQYF.

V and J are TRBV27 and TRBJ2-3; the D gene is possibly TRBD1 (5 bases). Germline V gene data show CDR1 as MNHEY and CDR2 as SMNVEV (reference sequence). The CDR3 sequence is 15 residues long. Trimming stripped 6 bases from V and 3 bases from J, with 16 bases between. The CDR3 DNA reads TGTGCCAGCAGGGTAGACAGTTATGGTACAGATACGCAGTATTTT. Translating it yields CASRVDSYGTDTQYF.

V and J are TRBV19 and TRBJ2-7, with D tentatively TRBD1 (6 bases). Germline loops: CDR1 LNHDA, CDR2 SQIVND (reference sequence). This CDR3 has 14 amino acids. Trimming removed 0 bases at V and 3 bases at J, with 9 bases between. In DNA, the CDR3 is TGTGCCAGTAGTATAGATACAGGGCACTACGAGCAGTACTTC. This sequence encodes CASSIDTGHYEQYF.

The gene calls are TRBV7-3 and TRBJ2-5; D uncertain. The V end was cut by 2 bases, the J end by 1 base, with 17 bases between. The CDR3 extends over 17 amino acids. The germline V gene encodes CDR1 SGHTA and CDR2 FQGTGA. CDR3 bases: TGTGCCAGCAGCTTAGGTGGTTCCGGCGGCAGCCAAGAGACCCAGTACTTC. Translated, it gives CASSLGGSGGSQETQYF.

The CDR3 coding sequence is TGTGCCTGGAGTCAGGACAGGGCGACAGATACGCAGTATTTT. Its protein is CAWSQDRATDTQYF. The V call is TRBV30, the J call TRBJ2-3; 8 nucleotides align to TRBD1. Germline trimming cut 2 bases from V and 3 bases from J; bases unmatched to any gene: 4. The CDR3 consists of 14 residues. Germline V gene lookup returns CDR1 GTSNPN and CDR2 SVGIG (reference sequence).

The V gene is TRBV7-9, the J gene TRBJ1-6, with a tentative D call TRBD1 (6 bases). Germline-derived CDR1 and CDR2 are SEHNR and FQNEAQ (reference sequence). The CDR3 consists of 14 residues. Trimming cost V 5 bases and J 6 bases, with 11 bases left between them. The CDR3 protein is CASSPQGSNSPLHF. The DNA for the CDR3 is TGTGCCAGCAGCCCACAGGGAAGTAATTCACCCCTCCACTTT. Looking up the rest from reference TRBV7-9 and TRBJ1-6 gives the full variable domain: DTGVSQNPRHKITKRGQNVTFRCDPISEHNRLYWYRQTLGQGPEFLTYFQNEAQLEKSRLLSDRFSAERPKGSFSTLEIQRTEQGDSAMYLCASSPQGSNSPLHFGNGTRLTVT.

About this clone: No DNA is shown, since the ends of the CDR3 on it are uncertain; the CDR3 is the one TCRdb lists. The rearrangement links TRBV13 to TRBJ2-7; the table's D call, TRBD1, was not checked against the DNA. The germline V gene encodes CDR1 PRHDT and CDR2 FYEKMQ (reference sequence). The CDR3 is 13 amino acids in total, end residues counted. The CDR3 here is CASSSSGQVDFYF.

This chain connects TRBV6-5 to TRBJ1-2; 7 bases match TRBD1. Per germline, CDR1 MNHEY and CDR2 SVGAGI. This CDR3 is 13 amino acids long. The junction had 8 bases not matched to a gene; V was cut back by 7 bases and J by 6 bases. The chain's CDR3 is CASKLDRVHGYTF. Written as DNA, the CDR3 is TGTGCCAGCAAACTCGACAGGGTCCATGGCTACACCTTC.